This T cell receptor (beta chain) was captured in a study of neurological immune-mediated disorders (dated by TCRdb to the late 2010s). Background on the whole study: Peripheral blood TCR-beta repertoires from HTLV-I-associated myelopathy (HAM/TSP) patients, multiple sclerosis patients and healthy controls were compared by UMI-based sequencing. The 106 TCR-beta libraries included longitudinal samples, technical triplicates and paired sorted CD4+ and CD8+ T-cell subsets alongside PBMC samples. The cohort was made up of 65 to 75 subjects, consisting of some 15 HAM/TSP patients, about 35 multiple sclerosis patients and 20 healthy controls. Study-level results and caveats: The highest TCR clonal expansion was observed in HAM/TSP patients, whereas the lowest was observed in MS patients, even when compared with healthy controls. No identical CDR3 amino acid sequences were found to be shared among expanded clones across subjects, suggesting that TCR-beta repertoires were private in all groups.

This clonotype has a count of ten or more. Its antigen is currently not known. No base qualities exist here, and no much larger clone lies one base off it. cDNA was synthesized by template-switch 5'RACE using a primer with a 10-nucleotide random unique molecular identifier that tagged each TCR transcript. Over 190 million TCR-beta sequences, covering 15-18 subjects, were produced in each sequencing run. The RNeasy kit was used to extract total RNA. TCR-beta VDJ regions were amplified with primers for the TCR constant region and the 5'RACE anchor, using the KAPA Real-time Library Amplification kit. Sample indexes and Illumina adaptors were added in a first PCR, and a second PCR then increased library yield. After purification with Ampure beads, the TCR product of roughly 650 bp was size-selected on a 2% E-gel SizeSelection system. Library quality was checked on a Bioanalyzer, concentration was measured with Qubit, and libraries were quantified with the Kapa Library Quantification kit before pooling. Libraries were sequenced paired-end 2 x 150 bp on an Illumina HiSeq 2500. To increase sequence diversity, about 23-32% phiX was spiked into each library pool. In the source study's methods: The quality-filtered reads were processed with the UMI-based MiGEC pipeline, whose error correction step removed more than 80% of the raw TCR sequences. IMGT germline references were used for alignment of VDJ genes, and clonotypes were defined by a unique CDR3 amino acid sequence together with V-J genes. VDJtools evaluated clonal expansion, Shannon diversity and CDR3 relatedness (CalcPairwiseDistances, ClusterSamples); CLCbio workbench built phylogenetic trees. Clones with at least 8 unique UMIs were defined as expanded, with this threshold being based on coefficient-of-variation modelling across technical triplicates. TCRdb cleaned the public reads at Q25 with fastp, built clones with MiXCR and kept in-frame beta chains. Identical CDR3 protein sequences are pooled into one entry, listed with their most common genes and DNA. The V and J calls shown here were made by TCRdb, not taken from the authors' results. The sample profile shows fewer than 25,000 distinct CDR3 sequences; more than 10% of them were found once. About 12% of the sample lies in the top ten.

Unsorted PBMC libraries were generated from 2 million PBMCs stored in RNAlater at -80 °C until RNA extraction. Peripheral blood underwent Ficoll-Hypaque density gradient centrifugation to isolate PBMCs, which were then cryopreserved in liquid nitrogen. Clipping removes 3 bases from V and 2 bases from J, with 4 as the unmatched junction base count. The CDR3 sequence holds 13 residues, the cysteine and phenylalanine included. Of the read, only the CDR3 DNA is kept; its 39 bases are in frame from base 1. Via the germline V gene (reference sequence), CDR1 is DFQATT and CDR2 SNEGSKA. Sample: PBMCs. This TCR derives from a woman in her sixties with HTLV-1-associated myelopathy (HAM/TSP). Recombination connected TRBV20-1 to TRBJ2-7, and 7 junctional nucleotides match TRBD2. DNA sequence: TGCAGTGCTAGTCGGGGGGTCACCTACGAGCAGTACTTC. It is translated as CSASRGVTYEQYF.